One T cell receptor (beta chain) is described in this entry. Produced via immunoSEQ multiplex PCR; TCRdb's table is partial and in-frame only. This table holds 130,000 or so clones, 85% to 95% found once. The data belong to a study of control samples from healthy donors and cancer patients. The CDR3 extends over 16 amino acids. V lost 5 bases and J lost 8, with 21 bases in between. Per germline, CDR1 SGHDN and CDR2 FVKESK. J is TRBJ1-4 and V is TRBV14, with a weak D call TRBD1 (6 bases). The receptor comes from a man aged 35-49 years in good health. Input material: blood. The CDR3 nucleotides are TGTGCCAGCAGCACACTTACGAGGGGGTTTGGAGAAAAACTGTTTTTT. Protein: CASSTLTRGFGEKLFF.